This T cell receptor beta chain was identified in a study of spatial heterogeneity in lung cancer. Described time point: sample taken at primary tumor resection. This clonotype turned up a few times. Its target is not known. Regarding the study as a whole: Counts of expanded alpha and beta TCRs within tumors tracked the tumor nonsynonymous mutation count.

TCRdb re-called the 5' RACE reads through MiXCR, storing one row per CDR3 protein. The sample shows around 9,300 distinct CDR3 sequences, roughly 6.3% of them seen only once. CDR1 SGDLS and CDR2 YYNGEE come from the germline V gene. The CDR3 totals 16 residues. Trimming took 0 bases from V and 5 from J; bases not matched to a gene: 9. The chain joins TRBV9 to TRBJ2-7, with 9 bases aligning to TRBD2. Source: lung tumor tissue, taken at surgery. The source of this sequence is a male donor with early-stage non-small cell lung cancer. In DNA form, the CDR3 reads TGTGCCAGCAGCGTAGGTTCTAGCGGGGTGACCCACGAGCAGTACTTC. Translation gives CASSVGSSGVTHEQYF. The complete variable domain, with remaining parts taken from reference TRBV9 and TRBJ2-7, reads DSGVTQTPKHLITATGQRVTLRCSPRSGDLSVYWYQQSLDQGLQFLIQYYNGEERAKGNILERFSAQQFPDLHSELNLSSLELGDSALYFCASSVGSSGVTHEQYFGPGTRLTVT.